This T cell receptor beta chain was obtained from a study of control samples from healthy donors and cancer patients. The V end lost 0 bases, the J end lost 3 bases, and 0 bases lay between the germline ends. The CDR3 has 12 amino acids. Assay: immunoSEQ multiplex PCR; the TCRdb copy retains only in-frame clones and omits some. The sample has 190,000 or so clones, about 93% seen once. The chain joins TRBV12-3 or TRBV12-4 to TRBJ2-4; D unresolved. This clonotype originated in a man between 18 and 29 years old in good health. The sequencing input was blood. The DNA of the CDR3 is TGTGCCAGCAGTTTAGCCAAAAACATTCAGTACTTC. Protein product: CASSLAKNIQYF.